This T cell receptor (beta chain) was captured in a study of T cell responses to AZD1222 COVID-19 vaccine. CDR1 is SGHDN and CDR2 is FVKESK in the germline V gene. This CDR3 comprises 16 residues. The V gene end was trimmed by 5 bases and the J gene end by 1 base; junction bases not matched to a gene: 8. Combined were second doses at about 4 or about 12 weeks. Libraries were prepared by immunoSEQ multiplex PCR; TCRdb keeps only in-frame clonotypes and omits some of them. The sample consists of 7,500 to 9,000 clones, over 75% of them appearing once. The sample was peripheral blood, taken 28 days after the second AZD1222 dose. This chain joins TRBV14 and TRBJ2-3, with TRBD2 matching over 8 bases. This receptor was identified in an adult who received the AZD1222 COVID-19 vaccine. For the CDR3, the DNA is TGTGCCAGCAGCTCCCGGGAGGGGCGCGGCACAGATACGCAGTATTTT. Translated, it gives CASSSREGRGTDTQYF.